The rows below give T cell receptor beta chains drawn from one sample of a study of blood T cell repertoires in COVID-19. Measured with immunoSEQ multiplex PCR; TCRdb has only the in-frame clones, and not every one. The data contain more than 150,000 clones, more than 85% of them singletons. The sequenced sample consisted of peripheral blood. These receptors all stem from a man between 65 and 79 years old with active or convalescent COVID-19. Both conserved end residues are part of each CDR3. D genes are given only for firm matches. Size is omitted from some rows. Given values are once, few, many or a class for expanded clones.

v_gene,d_gene,j_gene,abundance,CDR3nt,CDR3aa
TRBV6-5,TRBD1,TRBJ2-1,once,TGTGCCAGCAGTACAATGACAGGGAATGAGCAGTTCTTC,CASSTMTGNEQFF
TRBV28,TRBD2,TRBJ2-3,NA,TGTGCCAGCAGTCCGACTAGCGGGGGGGCCTGGACAGATACGCAGTATTTT,CASSPTSGGAWTDTQYF
TRBV7-2,TRBD1,TRBJ2-1,NA,TGTGCCAGCAGCTTCCGGACAGGCTACAATGAGCAGTTCTTC,CASSFRTGYNEQFF
TRBV6-6,TRBD1,TRBJ2-2,NA,TGTGCCAGCAACCGACAGGGGGCGCCCACCGGGGAGCTGTTTTTT,CASNRQGAPTGELFF
TRBV5-1,NA,TRBJ2-7,NA,TGCGCCAGCAGCTTGACCAGGACTAAAGACGAGCAGTACTTC,CASSLTRTKDEQYF
TRBV6-5,TRBD1,TRBJ1-5,NA,TGTGCCAGCGGACAGGGTAATCAGCCCCAGCATTTT,CASGQGNQPQHF
TRBV11-2,NA,TRBJ1-2,NA,TGTGCCAGCAGCTTAACCGTGCCCAGTAACTATGGCTACACCTTC,CASSLTVPSNYGYTF
TRBV6-6,NA,TRBJ2-7,NA,TGTGCCAGCAGTTCAAGGACAGACTACGAGCAGTACTTC,CASSSRTDYEQYF
TRBV4-1,NA,TRBJ2-7,NA,TGCGCCAGCAACCAAGTCACCGCTAGGTCCTACGAGCAGTACTTC,CASNQVTARSYEQYF
TRBV5-1,NA,TRBJ1-3,NA,TGCGCCAGTTCCCAGGGTTCCTCTGGAAACACCATATATTTT,CASSQGSSGNTIYF
TRBV7-2,NA,TRBJ1-6,once,TGTGCCAGCAGCTTCCGACAGAATTCACCCCTCCACTTT,CASSFRQNSPLHF
TRBV4-3,NA,TRBJ2-1,NA,TGCGCCAGCAGCCAAGATTTAGTGCCAGGATCGGTCATCCCCTTTAATGAGCAGTTCTTC,CASSQDLVPGSVIPFNEQFF
TRBV2,TRBD1,TRBJ1-3,NA,TGTGCCAGCAGTAGGGACAGTTACACCATATATTTT,CASSRDSYTIYF
TRBV18,TRBD1,TRBJ1-1,NA,TGTGCCAGCAACCGACAGGGGCCTAACACTGAAGCTTTCTTT,CASNRQGPNTEAFF
TRBV2,TRBD2,TRBJ2-5,NA,TGTGCCAGTCGTAGGCCAGCGGGGGGACAAGAGACCCAGTACTTC,CASRRPAGGQETQYF
TRBV23-1,NA,TRBJ2-3,NA,TGCGCCAGCAAGGCATCACGACAGGCGAGCACAGATACGCAGTATTTT,CASKASRQASTDTQYF
TRBV28,NA,TRBJ1-1,NA,TGTGCCAGCAGTTTAATGCAGCGTGGTGCTTTCTTT,CASSLMQRGAFF
TRBV7-2,TRBD1,TRBJ1-4,once,TGTGCCAGCAGCTTAGTTATGGGACAGGGAGAAAAACTGTTTTTT,CASSLVMGQGEKLFF
TRBV4-3,NA,TRBJ2-3,NA,TGCGCCAGCAGCCAAGCCAGCGAAGATACGCAGTATTTT,CASSQASEDTQYF
TRBV6-5,TRBD1,TRBJ2-7,NA,TGTGCCAGCAGTTCCGGGACAGGGACCTACGAGCAGTACTTC,CASSSGTGTYEQYF
TRBV5-1,NA,TRBJ1-5,NA,TGCGCCAGCAGCTTCCTGGGAGATAGCAATCAGCCCCAGCATTTT,CASSFLGDSNQPQHF
TRBV7-8,NA,TRBJ2-7,NA,TGTGCCAGCAGCCGCCCCTCCGGGTTCCACGAGCAGTACTTC,CASSRPSGFHEQYF
TRBV18,NA,TRBJ1-4,NA,TGTGCCAGCTCACCAAGCGGGGGTCCTAATGAAAAACTGTTTTTT,CASSPSGGPNEKLFF
TRBV7-9,NA,TRBJ2-2,NA,TGTGCCAGCAGCACGGACAGCAACACCGGGGAGCTGTTTTTT,CASSTDSNTGELFF
TRBV19,NA,TRBJ1-1,NA,TGTGCCAGTATTCACAGGGATTCGCGCGAAGCTTTCTTT,CASIHRDSREAFF
TRBV28,NA,TRBJ1-2,NA,TGTGCCAGCAGAATTGACAGCGCTAACTATGGCTACACCTTC,CASRIDSANYGYTF
TRBV7-8,NA,TRBJ2-5,NA,TGTGCCAGCAGCTTAACTTCTCTGGGCAGTCAAGAGACCCAGTACTTC,CASSLTSLGSQETQYF
TRBV6-5,NA,TRBJ1-2,NA,TGTGCCAGCAGCCAAACTAACTATGGCTACACCTTC,CASSQTNYGYTF
TRBV28,TRBD1,TRBJ2-1,NA,TGTGCCAGCAGTTTAGCGGGGACAGGGGGGAATGAGCAGTTCTTC,CASSLAGTGGNEQFF
TRBV11-2,TRBD1,TRBJ2-7,NA,TGTGCCAGCAGCTCGGGGACAGGGCCCCGCCACGAGCAGTACTTC,CASSSGTGPRHEQYF
TRBV11-2,NA,TRBJ1-3,NA,TGTGCCAGCAGCTTATTGGCCAAGCGACGGTCTGGAAACACCATATATTTT,CASSLLAKRRSGNTIYF
TRBV5-6,TRBD1,TRBJ1-5,NA,TGTGCCAGCAGCTACGGACAGGGTGGGCCCCAGCATTTT,CASSYGQGGPQHF
TRBV5-1,NA,TRBJ2-1,NA,TGCGCCAGCAGCTTGGGGGCCGGCTCCTACAATGAGCAGTTCTTC,CASSLGAGSYNEQFF
TRBV11-2,NA,TRBJ2-4,NA,TGTGCCAGCAGCTTAGGAGGAAGGACGGGAGTCTTCGAAAACATTCAGTACTTC,CASSLGGRTGVFENIQYF
TRBV27,TRBD2,TRBJ2-3,once,TGTGCCAGCAAGACTAGCGGTGGATGGTGGTATTTT,CASKTSGGWWYF
TRBV28,TRBD2,TRBJ2-3,NA,TGTGCCAGCAGTTTTCAGGCGGGAGGCGGAGATACGCAGTATTTT,CASSFQAGGGDTQYF
TRBV6-1,NA,TRBJ1-6,NA,TGTGCCAGCAGTGAAAGCGGGGAGGTGAGGTCACCCCTCCACTTT,CASSESGEVRSPLHF